One sample yielded the 14 T cell receptor beta chains listed below, sequenced in a study of Ad26.COV2.S vaccination and SARS-CoV-2 variants. Measured with immunoSEQ multiplex PCR; TCRdb has only the in-frame clones, and not every one. The repertoire holds some 300,000 clones, with around four fifths as singletons. Documented treatment: some 19 received Ad26.COV2.S at low or high dose, single or two shots; 5 received placebo; per-sample allocation not given. Sampling happened 63 days after the first vaccine or placebo injection. The starting material was peripheral blood, obtained in a trial of Ad26.COV2.S vaccine versus placebo. The origin of the receptors is a person aged 18-65 years who received the Ad26.COV2.S COVID-19 vaccine or a placebo.

V usage is TRBV24-1 and J usage is TRBJ2-5; D is tentatively TRBD1 or TRBD2 (6 bases each). In germline, CDR1 is KGHDR, CDR2 SFDVKD. This CDR3 is 14 amino acids long. V gave up 6 bases and J gave up 0 bases, with 10 bases separating them. The CDR3 sequence: CATSIGGYQETQYF. The CDR3 DNA follows: TGTGCCACCAGTATAGGGGGGTACCAAGAGACCCAGTACTTC.

The rearrangement uses TRBV15 and TRBJ1-5; D call uncertain. V lost 0 bases and J lost 11, with 11 bases in between. Per the germline V gene, CDR1 is LNHNV and CDR2 is YYDKDF (reference sequence). The CDR3 extends over 13 amino acids. CDR3 bases: TGTGCCACCAGCAGAGATTTGCAGGCGGCCCAGCATTTT. Its protein product is CATSRDLQAAQHF.

The chain uses TRBV2 and TRBJ2-7; 9 bases line up with TRBD1. J was trimmed by 4 bases and V by 8 bases; bases with no gene match: 12. Germline CDR1 and CDR2: SNHLY and FYNNEI. There are 15 residues in the CDR3. The CDR3: CASGRDRGSTYEQYF. The CDR3 DNA reads as TGTGCCAGCGGTCGTGACAGGGGGAGCACATACGAGCAGTACTTC.

The genes are TRBV20-1 and TRBJ1-2; D ambiguous. This CDR3 region has 11 residues. With 3 bases removed from V and 2 bases from J, the gap between germline ends came to 4 bases. From germline, CDR1 is DFQATT and CDR2 SNEGSKA (reference sequence). CDR3 bases: TGCAGTGCTAGCGACAACTATGGCTACACCTTC. Protein sequence: CSASDNYGYTF.

J is TRBJ1-3 and V is TRBV2, with D unresolved. CDR1 is SNHLY and CDR2 is FYNNEI in the germline V gene. The CDR3 has 14 amino acids. V was pared by 1 base and J by 2 bases, with 6 bases between. This CDR3 reads CASSEVRAGNTIYF. The CDR3, as DNA: TGTGCCAGCAGTGAAGTGAGGGCTGGAAACACCATATATTTT. Full variable domain (missing parts from reference TRBV2 and TRBJ1-3): EPEVTQTPSHQVTQMGQEVILRCVPISNHLYFYWYRQILGQKVEFLVSFYNNEISEKSEIFDDQFSVERPDGSNFTLKIRSTKLEDSAMYFCASSEVRAGNTIYFGEGSWLTVV.

As concerns this clone: This same CDR3 is encoded by further DNA sequences in the sample. The J gene is TRBJ2-5, the V gene TRBV2; 8 positions match TRBD1. V shed 4 bases, J shed 5 bases, and the junction held 3 bases outside the gene matches. The CDR3 contains 13 residues. CDR1 and CDR2 from the germline V gene are SNHLY and FYNNEI. The CDR3 nucleotides read TGTGCCAGCAGTGGACAGGGGCGGGAGACCCAGTACTTC. It yields the protein CASSGQGRETQYF.

There are a few counts of this clone. The CDR3 reads CASSESTGTDTEAFF. The DNA for the CDR3 is TGCGCCAGCAGTGAGTCGACAGGGACTGACACTGAAGCTTTCTTT. The chain links TRBV10-2 to TRBJ1-1; 7 bases fit TRBD1. This CDR3 has 15 residues. V shed 0 bases and J 3 bases; nucleotides not matched to a gene: 4. The germline V gene has CDR1 WSHSY and CDR2 SAAADI.

The chain recombines TRBV5-1 with TRBJ1-2, with TRBD1 matching over 9 bases. Trimming took 0 bases from V and 3 from J; bases not matched to a gene: 3. This CDR3 is 15 amino acids long. Germline-derived CDR1 and CDR2 are SGHRS and YFSETQ. This CDR3 is CASSLETGGDYGYTF. The CDR3 DNA reads as TGCGCCAGCAGCTTGGAGACAGGGGGGGACTATGGCTACACCTTC.

V usage is TRBV5-6 and J usage is TRBJ2-6; D is unresolved. The V end was cut by 2 bases, the J end by 2 bases, with 8 bases between. Germline loops: CDR1 SGHDT, CDR2 YYEEEE. The CDR3 is 15 residues long. The CDR3 reads CASSFLRTGANVLTF. The CDR3 DNA reads as TGTGCCAGCAGCTTTCTTCGCACTGGGGCCAACGTCCTGACTTTC.

This clone was picked up a small number of times. This rearrangement joins TRBV7-2 to TRBJ2-6; D is undetermined. Per germline, CDR1 SGHTA and CDR2 FQGNSA. The V end was cut by 2 bases, the J end by 0 bases, with 5 bases between. The CDR3 totals 15 residues. For the CDR3, the DNA is TGTGCCAGCAGCTTACGGGCCTCTGGGGCCAACGTCCTGACTTTC. Encoded protein: CASSLRASGANVLTF.

The rearrangement uses TRBV12-3 or TRBV12-4 and TRBJ1-5, with TRBD1 matching 7 bases. V gave up 0 bases and J gave up 9 bases; unmatched junction bases: 2. The CDR3 sequence is 13 residues long. The CDR3 region has the DNA TGTGCCAGCAGTTTAGCAGGGGGCCGGCCCCAGCATTTT. Amino acids: CASSLAGGRPQHF.

The chain employs TRBV10-1 and TRBJ1-1; 8 positions agree with TRBD1. Unmatched junction bases numbered 6, after V lost 2 bases and J lost 4 bases. This CDR3 comprises 15 residues. The germline V gene has CDR1 WNHNN and CDR2 SYGVQD (reference sequence). The CDR3 nucleotides read TGCGCCAGCAGTGAGAATGGACAGGGCATCACTGAAGCTTTCTTT. It is translated as CASSENGQGITEAFF.

This clone was observed at least ten times. The chain is built from TRBV10-3 and TRBJ2-2; 9 positions agree with TRBD1. Germline loops: CDR1 ENHRY, CDR2 SYGVKD. The CDR3 is 15 residues long. The junction had 6 bases not matched to a gene; V was cut back by 4 bases and J by 6 bases. The CDR3 reads CAISAGDRESGELFF. For the CDR3, the DNA is TGTGCCATCAGTGCTGGGGACAGGGAGTCCGGGGAGCTGTTTTTT.

V usage is TRBV2 and J usage is TRBJ1-6; D gene ambiguous. Germline V gene sequence: CDR1 SNHLY, CDR2 FYNNEI. V was trimmed by 3 bases and J by 7 bases, leaving 7 bases between them. The CDR3 consists of 13 residues. In DNA form, the CDR3 reads TGTGCCAGCAGTGATCAGCCCAATTCACCCCTCCACTTT. Its translation is CASSDQPNSPLHF.